This TCR beta chain comes out of a study of T-cell memory formation after mild COVID-19. Study context: TCR clustering was largely donor specific.

CDR1 KGHSH and CDR2 LQKENI come from the germline V gene. CDR3 size: 12 residues. With 4 bases clipped from V and 5 bases from J, the junction kept 2 bases outside the gene matches. As for this clonotype: Its antigen is unidentified.

Study observations and caveats: Among clones contracting day 15 to 85, CD4/CD8 was balanced, whereas later expanders leaned CD4+.

TCRdb fed the 5' RACE reads into MiXCR, producing one record per CDR3 protein. The sample has roughly 170,000 distinct CDR3 sequences, roughly 18% seen once; the top ten hold roughly 3.8%. The V gene is TRBV18, the J gene TRBJ2-7; 7 bases line up with TRBD1. This TCR was recovered from a man aged 18 to 30 who had mild COVID-19 (a few samples of this study predate the infection). Cell type and time point are not known. Sequenced material: PBMCs or a T cell subset sorted from them (not recorded which). CDR3 sequence (DNA): TGTGCCAGCTCACAAGGACAGGACGAGCAGTACTTC. It specifies CASSQGQDEQYF.